This T cell receptor beta chain was sequenced during a study of T cells after yellow fever vaccination. Study-level findings and limits: Boosting was followed by the reappearance of most primary-vaccination clones (around 95% CD4, 85% to 90% CD8).

The germline V gene encodes CDR1 SQVTM and CDR2 ANQGSEA. The ends were cut back, 5 bases at V and 5 bases at J, with 15 bases in the middle. The CDR3 sequence is 13 residues long. Universal primer sites and UMIs were introduced during 5'RACE template-switching synthesis of TCR cDNA. TCRdb re-derived calls from the 5' RACE reads in MiXCR, one entry per CDR3 protein. This sample has about 360,000 distinct CDR3 sequences, with about 6.2% found just once. This clonotype was recorded at least ten times. Its antigen remains unidentified. The sample was PBMCs, taken 5 days after the yellow fever booster vaccination. This TCR was sampled from a man aged 25-40 years who received the YFV17D yellow fever vaccine. This rearrangement joins TRBV29-1 to TRBJ1-1; weak D call: TRBD1 (6 bases). Written as DNA, the CDR3 is TGCAGCGTTTCTCCACAGGGCGGGACTGAAGCTTTCTTT. It translates to CSVSPQGGTEAFF.